Each of the 5 T cell receptor beta chains below was sequenced from the same sample in a study of OX40 agonist ivuxolimab in advanced cancers. Sequencing was performed with immunoSEQ multiplex PCR; in TCRdb, only in-frame clones are kept and a portion is missing. The sample shows 65,000 to 85,000 clones, around 81% of them seen only once. The sequences come from CD4+ or CD8+ T cells sorted from blood, collected in a trial of the OX40 agonist ivuxolimab. These receptors originate from an adult with an advanced solid tumor such as melanoma, head and neck, liver or kidney cancer.

The chain employs TRBV5-1 and TRBJ1-1; D remains ambiguous. The germline gives CDR1 SGHRS, CDR2 YFSETQ. The V gene lost 0 bases and the J gene lost 1 base, with 7 bases spanning the gap. The CDR3 covers 14 residues. The chain's CDR3 is CASSLAAQNTEAFF. The CDR3 bases are TGCGCCAGCAGCTTGGCCGCCCAGAACACTGAAGCTTTCTTT. Full variable domain (remainder filled in from reference TRBV5-1 and TRBJ1-1): KAGVTQTPRYLIKTRGQQVTLSCSPISGHRSVSWYQQTPGQGLQFLFEYFSETQRNKGNFPGRFSGRQFSNSRSEMNVSTLELGDSALYLCASSLAAQNTEAFFGQGTRLTVV.

J is TRBJ2-1 and V is TRBV27, with D possibly being TRBD1 (6 bases). The length of the CDR3 is 13 residues. The V end lost 3 bases, the J end lost 9 bases, and 12 bases lay between the germline ends. Germline lookup yields CDR1 MNHEY and CDR2 SMNVEV (reference sequence). CDR3 amino acids: CASSFQGWGEQFF. CDR3 DNA sequence: TGTGCCAGCAGTTTCCAGGGGTGGGGTGAGCAGTTCTTC.

As DNA, the CDR3 is TGTGCCAGCAGCCTTCAGCGGGCTTTTTACAATGAGCAGTTCTTC. This codes for CASSLQRAFYNEQFF. The chain carries TRBV6-4 and TRBJ2-1; the D gene is possibly TRBD2 (6 bases). CDR1 and CDR2 from the germline V gene are MRHNA and SNTAGT. V dropped 6 bases and J dropped 4 bases, with 16 bases sitting between them. The CDR3 contains 15 residues.

The gene calls are TRBV25-1 and TRBJ2-3, with 8 bases lining up with TRBD1. This CDR3 spans 12 amino acids. Germline values: CDR1 MGHDK, CDR2 SYGVNS. After removal of 6 bases from V and 6 bases from J, the junction contained 2 bases not matched to a gene. The CDR3 here is CASSRTGDTQYF. The CDR3, as DNA: TGTGCCAGCAGCCGGACAGGGGATACGCAGTATTTT.

The table lists this clone with a count of one. Different DNA sequences within this sample yield the same CDR3. The chain links TRBV7-2 to TRBJ2-5; D remains ambiguous. Germline V gene sequence: CDR1 SGHTA, CDR2 FQGNSA. Trimming cost V 4 bases and J 5 bases, with 8 bases left between them. CDR3 length: 12 residues. The CDR3 here is CASSSREETQYF. The CDR3, as DNA: TGTGCCAGCAGCTCACGAGAGGAGACCCAGTACTTC.